The rows below give T cell receptor beta chains drawn from one sample of a study of T cell repertoires in cytomegalovirus infection. TCRdb recomputed calls from the reads with MiXCR, one row per CDR3 protein. The sample consists of 700,000 to 950,000 distinct CDR3 sequences, over 25% of them appearing once. Antigen specificity for these receptors is unknown. The source was cultured CD8+ T cells from PBMCs, collected from culture after CMV antigen stimulation. The receptors were sampled from a human donor in good health (CMV status not recorded). Some clones in this sample may be carry-over from other donors' samples. Both conserved end residues are part of each CDR3. D genes are given only for firm matches. Some rows have no size entry. The others give once, few or many, or a class for an expanded clone.

CDR3 DNA | CDR3 protein | J gene | clone size | V gene | D gene
TGTGCCAGCAGCTCTAACCTGGGACTCCTAGATAGCACAGATACGCAGTATTTT | CASSSNLGLLDSTDTQYF | TRBJ2-3 | few | TRBV7-9 | NA
TGTGCCAGCAGTTACGGGGGGCGGACGAACACTGAAGCTTTCTTT | CASSYGGRTNTEAFF | TRBJ1-1 | NA | TRBV6-5 | NA
TGTGCCAGCAGTGGCGACACCAGATATAATTCACCCCTCCACTTT | CASSGDTRYNSPLHF | TRBJ1-6 | NA | TRBV9 | NA
TGTGCCACCGGACAGGGACAAAACTATGGCTACACCTTC | CATGQGQNYGYTF | TRBJ1-2 | NA | TRBV10-3 | TRBD1
TGCAGCGTCGTAGGGGTGAGCGGGGGGGCCGAGCAGTACTTC | CSVVGVSGGAEQYF | TRBJ2-7 | NA | TRBV29-1 | TRBD2
TGTGCCAGCAGCGCAGCCTCCTACAATGAGCAGTTCTTC | CASSAASYNEQFF | TRBJ2-1 | few | TRBV9 | NA
TGTGCCAGCAGCGAGATCGGGTTCAATCAGCCCCAGCATTTT | CASSEIGFNQPQHF | TRBJ1-5 | many | TRBV7-2 | NA
TGTGCCAGCAGCTTAGGATTTGGAGTTAACACTGAAGCTTTCTTT | CASSLGFGVNTEAFF | TRBJ1-1 | NA | TRBV7-9 | NA
TGTGCCAGCAGCGCAGGAGATCGGGACCTAAGAGAAAAACTGTTTTTT | CASSAGDRDLREKLFF | TRBJ1-4 | few | TRBV9 | NA
TGTGCCAGCAGTGAAGACAGGGAGGGTCAGCCCCAGCATTTT | CASSEDREGQPQHF | TRBJ1-5 | NA | TRBV2 | NA
TGCAGTGAGGGACGGAACACTGAAGCTTTCTTT | CSEGRNTEAFF | TRBJ1-1 | many | TRBV20-1 | NA
TGTGCCAGCAGTACCCGGGGGGCGCCCAACTATGGCTACACCTTC | CASSTRGAPNYGYTF | TRBJ1-2 | few | TRBV12-3/TRBV12-4 | NA
TGCAGTGCTCCAAAGGGGGACAAGCCCCACAATGAGCAGTTCTTC | CSAPKGDKPHNEQFF | TRBJ2-1 | NA | TRBV20-1 | NA
TGTGCCAGCAGTTTCACGGCAACTAATGAAAAACTGTTTTTT | CASSFTATNEKLFF | TRBJ1-4 | NA | TRBV12-3/TRBV12-4 | NA
TGTGCCAGCAGCCAAAGGGACAGGACAAGCAACAACTATGGCTACACCTTC | CASSQRDRTSNNYGYTF | TRBJ1-2 | NA | TRBV3-1 | TRBD1
TGTGCCAGTAAGGGGGCTTTCGGCGAGAACAATGAGCAGTTCTTC | CASKGAFGENNEQFF | TRBJ2-1 | NA | TRBV19 | TRBD1
TGTGCCACCAGCAGAACAACCGGGACAGGCAACTATGGCTACACCTTC | CATSRTTGTGNYGYTF | TRBJ1-2 | NA | TRBV15 | TRBD1
TGTGCCAGCAGCTCCGGGACTAGCGGGGGCCGAAGCTCCTACAATGAGCAGTTCTTC | CASSSGTSGGRSSYNEQFF | TRBJ2-1 | many | TRBV7-6 | TRBD2
TGTGCCAGCAGCTTAGCGGCGGGATCCCAGCATTTT | CASSLAAGSQHF | TRBJ1-5 | few | TRBV7-9 | NA
TGTGCCAGCAGTTTCATAGTTTCTCCAGATACGCAGTATTTT | CASSFIVSPDTQYF | TRBJ2-3 | NA | TRBV27 | NA